What follows are 21 T cell receptor beta chains derived from one specimen sequenced in a study of CD8 T cells in ankylosing spondylitis. Study results and limitations: Seemingly distinctive of ankylosing spondylitis blood was a TCR beta motif formed by eight highly homologous variants.

For these receptors, no antigen is known. TCRdb called the 5' RACE reads again in MiXCR, with one record for every CDR3 protein. The repertoire has about 800,000 distinct CDR3 sequences, about an eighth of them found once; the top ten carry 0.45% to 0.6%. Sequenced material: blood, either unsorted or a sorted T cell fraction (not recorded which). These receptors were obtained from a male donor with ankylosing spondylitis.

This chain uses TRBV20-1 with TRBJ2-6; D is unresolved. Germline V lookup: CDR1 DFQATT, CDR2 SNEGSKA (reference sequence). The CDR3 has 14 residues. The V gene lost 6 bases and the J gene lost 2 bases, with 11 bases spanning the gap. DNA for the CDR3: TGCAGTGCCAGGCCACGGCCTGGGGCCAACGTCCTGACTTTC. This gives the protein CSARPRPGANVLTF.

This clonotype was found a few times. At one end the junction does not follow the germline gene, possibly because of a read error. The rearrangement links TRBV24-1 to TRBJ2-1; no clear D gene. The germline V gene encodes CDR1 KGHDR and CDR2 SFDVKD. CDR3 length equals 14 residues. Here the CDR3 DNA reads TGTGCCACAAGTGACGCCACTGCCCGGTATGAGCAGTTCTTC. It specifies CATSDATARYEQFF.

This clonotype was observed a few times. The gene calls are TRBV20-1 and TRBJ2-7; a weak D match, TRBD1 (5 bases). Germline lookup yields CDR1 DFQATT and CDR2 SNEGSKA (reference sequence). The CDR3 is made up of 13 amino acids. The germline V and J ends were trimmed by 5 bases and 6 bases, with 17 bases remaining between them. CDR3 loop: CSAFRGAQIEQYF. CDR3 sequence (DNA): TGCAGTGCTTTCCGTGGGGCCCAGATCGAGCAGTACTTC.

This chain uses TRBV7-9 with TRBJ2-7, with 7 positions matching TRBD2. Trimming at V came to 0 bases and at J to 4 bases, leaving 3 bases not matched to a gene. Germline assignment: CDR1 SEHNR and CDR2 FQNEAQ (reference sequence). This CDR3 has 14 amino acids. The CDR3 DNA reads as TGTGCCAGCAGCTTAGCAGGACTAGGGTACGAGCAGTACTTC. The encoded protein is CASSLAGLGYEQYF.

CDR3 in DNA: TGCAGTGCTAGTCTTCGGGACGGGCAAGAGACCCAGTACTTC. Its protein is CSASLRDGQETQYF. The chain couples TRBV20-1 to TRBJ2-5, with D perhaps assigned TRBD1 or TRBD2 (5 bases each). The length of the CDR3 is 14 residues. Germline V CDR1 and CDR2: DFQATT, SNEGSKA (reference sequence). Trimming removed 3 bases at V and 2 bases at J, with 13 bases between.

The DNA for the CDR3 is TGTGCCTGGAACCGGGGGGCTTCCTACGAGCAGTACTTC. Translation gives CAWNRGASYEQYF. The V and J genes are TRBV30 and TRBJ2-7; D possibly corresponds to TRBD2 (7 bases). The germline V gene encodes CDR1 GTSNPN and CDR2 SVGIG (reference sequence). Trimming cost V 4 bases and J 1 base, with 11 bases left between them. The length of the CDR3 is 13 residues.

This clonotype was counted at least ten times. This rearrangement joins TRBV6-5 to TRBJ1-1; D uncertain. The CDR3 spans 13 residues. The V end was cut by 2 bases, the J end by 5 bases, with 9 bases between. Germline assignment: CDR1 MNHEY and CDR2 SVGAGI. CDR3 sequence: CASSYGSWTEAFF. In DNA form, the CDR3 reads TGTGCCAGCAGTTACGGCAGTTGGACTGAAGCTTTCTTT.

This clonotype was seen only a few times. The chain employs TRBV7-9 and TRBJ2-1, with no clear D. Germline lookup yields CDR1 SEHNR and CDR2 FQNEAQ (reference sequence). This CDR3 is 15 amino acids long. V shed 2 bases and J shed 8 bases, with 16 bases lying between them. CDR3 DNA sequence: TGTGCCAGCAGCTTACTCCCCGGCAGGACCGATGAGCAGTTCTTC. This sequence encodes CASSLLPGRTDEQFF.

The rearrangement uses TRBV24-1 and TRBJ2-1, with 7 bases identical to TRBD1. This CDR3 has 16 amino acids. Germline V gives CDR1 KGHDR, CDR2 SFDVKD. V trimming: 0 bases; J trimming: 1 base; junction bases outside the gene matches: 2. For the CDR3, the DNA is TGTGCCACCAGTGATTTGTCGGACAGGTCCTACAATGAGCAGTTCTTC. Encoded protein: CATSDLSDRSYNEQFF.

This sequence joins TRBV20-1 and TRBJ2-1, with D possibly matching TRBD2 (6 bases). Germline CDR1 is DFQATT and CDR2 is SNEGSKA (reference sequence). V shed 3 bases and J shed 4 bases, with 16 bases lying between them. The length of the CDR3 is 15 residues. CDR3 bases: TGCAGTGCTAGGAAGGGCGGGGACCCTTACAATGAGCAGTTCTTC. This sequence encodes CSARKGGDPYNEQFF.

The chain uses TRBV7-2 and TRBJ2-2, with D unclear. Germline V CDR1 and CDR2: SGHTA, FQGNSA. The V and J ends lost 3 bases and 2 bases respectively, with 13 bases between them. The CDR3 covers 16 residues. CDR3: CASSFYSPLNTGELFF. The CDR3 DNA reads as TGTGCCAGCAGCTTTTACTCCCCTCTTAACACCGGGGAGCTGTTTTTT.

The genes are TRBV7-2 and TRBJ2-3; 7 nucleotides align to TRBD2. The CDR3 spans 15 residues. Losses at the gene ends were 0 bases for V and 2 bases for J; bases not matched to a gene: 2. Germline CDR1 is SGHTA and CDR2 is FQGNSA. The CDR3 sequence: CASSLAGGYTDTQYF. The DNA for the CDR3 is TGTGCCAGCAGCTTAGCGGGAGGGTACACAGATACGCAGTATTTT. Full variable domain (rest looked up from reference TRBV7-2 and TRBJ2-3): GAGVSQSPSNKVTEKGKDVELRCDPISGHTALYWYRQSLGQGLEFLIYFQGNSAPDKSGLPSDRFSAERTGGSVSTLTIQRTQQEDSAVYLCASSLAGGYTDTQYFGPGTRLTVL.

This clonotype came up a few times. V is TRBV24-1 and J is TRBJ2-1, with D possibly being TRBD2 (7 bases). With 3 bases removed from V and 0 bases from J, the gap between germline ends came to 17 bases. Germline V gene data show CDR1 as KGHDR and CDR2 as SFDVKD. The CDR3 has 18 residues. The CDR3 sequence is CATSDPGGGASSYNEQFF. CDR3 nucleotides: TGTGCCACCAGTGATCCCGGAGGGGGGGCGAGCTCCTACAATGAGCAGTTCTTC.

Note on this clonotype: A junction boundary mismatches the germline segment, possibly from a read error. V and J are TRBV5-6 and TRBJ1-1; tentatively, D is TRBD1 (6 bases). Germline CDR1 and CDR2: SGHDT and YYEEEE. CDR3 length: 13 residues. The CDR3 loop is CASNLGAGTEAFF. The CDR3 nucleotides are TGTGCCAGCAACTTGGGGGCAGGGACTGAAGCTTTCTTT.

This clonotype has a handful of counts. This chain uses TRBV5-1 with TRBJ2-7; 8 nucleotides align to TRBD2. V lost 5 bases to trimming and J lost 2 bases; unmatched junction nucleotides: 12. The CDR3 totals 16 residues. Germline lookup yields CDR1 SGHRS and CDR2 YFSETQ. The CDR3 DNA is TGCGCCAGCAGAAACAACCCCGGGACTAGAGCCTACGAGCAGTACTTC. It translates to CASRNNPGTRAYEQYF.

This clonotype was seen more than once but under ten times. The V call is TRBV7-9, the J call TRBJ2-7; no clear D. The ends were cut back, 6 bases at V and 3 bases at J, with 15 bases in the middle. Germline V gene data show CDR1 as SEHNR and CDR2 as FQNEAQ (reference sequence). The CDR3 has 14 residues. The CDR3 DNA is TGTGCCAGCAGTCACACCGACCCGATCTACGAGCAGTACTTC. Translated, it gives CASSHTDPIYEQYF.

The chain uses TRBV5-1 and TRBJ2-2, with unresolved D. The germline V gene has CDR1 SGHRS and CDR2 YFSETQ. The length of the CDR3 is 13 residues. V was shortened by 3 bases and J by 7 bases, with 10 bases between the two germline ends. The CDR3 reads CASSSPPVGELFF. The CDR3 DNA is TGCGCCAGCAGCTCCCCCCCTGTCGGGGAGCTGTTTTTT.

This clonotype was seen repeatedly, ten times or more. The V and J genes are TRBV7-3 and TRBJ2-2, with D possibly matching TRBD2 (6 bases). Germline-derived CDR1 and CDR2 are SGHTA and FQGTGA. There are 16 residues in the CDR3. The V end lost 3 bases, the J end lost 0 bases, and 11 bases lay between the germline ends. This CDR3 reads CASSFQAGANTGELFF. The DNA of the CDR3 is TGTGCCAGCAGCTTTCAAGCGGGCGCGAACACCGGGGAGCTGTTTTTT.

The chain recombines TRBV3-1 with TRBJ2-5; D may be TRBD1 or TRBD2 (6 bases each). With 2 bases removed from V and 4 bases from J, the gap between germline ends came to 11 bases. This CDR3 has 14 residues. Germline CDR1 reads LGHDT; CDR2 reads YNNKEL (reference sequence). CDR3 sequence: CASSQQGGRETQYF. CDR3 coding DNA: TGTGCCAGCAGCCAACAAGGGGGGAGAGAGACCCAGTACTTC.

This clonotype was picked up many times. The chain recombines TRBV29-1 with TRBJ2-5, with 7 bases that match TRBD2. This CDR3 region has 12 residues. J was trimmed by 2 bases and V by 7 bases; bases with no gene match: 4. The germline V gene has CDR1 SQVTM and CDR2 ANQGSEA. CDR3 DNA sequence: TGCAGCGGGTTGGGGGGGCAAGAGACCCAGTACTTC. This encodes CSGLGGQETQYF.

The rearrangement uses TRBV20-1 and TRBJ2-5; possibly TRBD1 for D (5 bases). CDR3 length: 18 amino acids. In germline, CDR1 is DFQATT, CDR2 SNEGSKA (reference sequence). V was clipped by 1 base and J by 0 bases, with 21 bases between them. The CDR3 loop reads CSARGISGVRAHQETQYF. The CDR3 DNA sequence: TGCAGTGCTAGAGGCATAAGTGGTGTCAGGGCCCACCAAGAGACCCAGTACTTC.